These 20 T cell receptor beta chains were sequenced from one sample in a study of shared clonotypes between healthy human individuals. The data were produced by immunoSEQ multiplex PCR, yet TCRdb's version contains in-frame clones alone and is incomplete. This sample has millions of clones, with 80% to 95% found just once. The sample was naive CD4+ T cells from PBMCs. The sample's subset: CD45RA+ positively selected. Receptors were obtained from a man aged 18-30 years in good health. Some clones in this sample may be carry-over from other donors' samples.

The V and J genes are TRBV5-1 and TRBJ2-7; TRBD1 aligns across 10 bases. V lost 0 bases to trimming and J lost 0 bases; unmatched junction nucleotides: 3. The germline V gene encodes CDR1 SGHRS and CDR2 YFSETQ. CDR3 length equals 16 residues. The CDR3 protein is CASSLVGTGDSYEQYF. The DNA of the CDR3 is TGCGCCAGCAGCTTGGTGGGGACAGGGGACTCCTACGAGCAGTACTTC.

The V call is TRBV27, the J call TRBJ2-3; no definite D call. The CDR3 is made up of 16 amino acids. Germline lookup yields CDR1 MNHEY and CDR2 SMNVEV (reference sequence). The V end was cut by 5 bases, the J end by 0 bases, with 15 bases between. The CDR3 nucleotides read TGTGCCAGCAGTGAATCGCTTTTCCTTAGCACAGATACGCAGTATTTT. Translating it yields CASSESLFLSTDTQYF.

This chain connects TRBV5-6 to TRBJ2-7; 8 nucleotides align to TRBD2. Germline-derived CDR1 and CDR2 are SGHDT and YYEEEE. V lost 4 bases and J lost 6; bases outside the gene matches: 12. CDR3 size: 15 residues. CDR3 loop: CASSIERERWREQYF. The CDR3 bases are TGTGCCAGCAGCATAGAGCGGGAGCGTTGGCGCGAGCAGTACTTC.

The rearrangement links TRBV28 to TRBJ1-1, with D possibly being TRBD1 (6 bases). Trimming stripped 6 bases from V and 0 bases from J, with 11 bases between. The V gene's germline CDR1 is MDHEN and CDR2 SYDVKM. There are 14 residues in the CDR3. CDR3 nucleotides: TGTGCCAGCAGGGCAGGGGTCGTGAACACTGAAGCTTTCTTT. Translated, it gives CASRAGVVNTEAFF.

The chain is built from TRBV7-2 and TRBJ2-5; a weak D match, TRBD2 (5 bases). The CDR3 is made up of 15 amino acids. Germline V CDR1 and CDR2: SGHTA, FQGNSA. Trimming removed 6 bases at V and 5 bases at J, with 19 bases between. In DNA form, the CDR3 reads TGTGCCAGCAGAGCCCCTACTAGGCTTCCGGAGACCCAGTACTTC. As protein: CASRAPTRLPETQYF.

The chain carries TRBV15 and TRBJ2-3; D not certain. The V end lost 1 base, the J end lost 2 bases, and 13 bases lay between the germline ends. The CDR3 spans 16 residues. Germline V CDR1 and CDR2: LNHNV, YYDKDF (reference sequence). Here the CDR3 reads CATSRVGSSLTDTQYF. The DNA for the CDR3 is TGTGCCACCAGCAGAGTCGGCAGCTCGCTCACAGATACGCAGTATTTT.

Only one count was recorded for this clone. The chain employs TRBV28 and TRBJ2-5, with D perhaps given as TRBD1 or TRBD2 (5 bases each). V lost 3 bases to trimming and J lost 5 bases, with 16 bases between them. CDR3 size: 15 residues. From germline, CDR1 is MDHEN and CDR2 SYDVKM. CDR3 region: CASSFARDPRETQYF. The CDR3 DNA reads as TGTGCCAGCAGTTTCGCCCGGGACCCGCGGGAGACCCAGTACTTC.

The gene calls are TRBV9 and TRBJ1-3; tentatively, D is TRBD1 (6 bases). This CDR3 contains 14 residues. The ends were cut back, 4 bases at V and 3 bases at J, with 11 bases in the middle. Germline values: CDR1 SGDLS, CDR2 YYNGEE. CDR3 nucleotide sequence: TGTGCCAGCAGCCCTGCAGGGGTTGGAAACACCATATATTTT. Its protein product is CASSPAGVGNTIYF.

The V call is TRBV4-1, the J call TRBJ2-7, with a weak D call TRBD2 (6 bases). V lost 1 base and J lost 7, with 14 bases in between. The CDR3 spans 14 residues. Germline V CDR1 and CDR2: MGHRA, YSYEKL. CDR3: CASSQGERAREQYF. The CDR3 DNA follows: TGCGCCAGCAGCCAAGGAGAGCGGGCGAGGGAGCAGTACTTC.

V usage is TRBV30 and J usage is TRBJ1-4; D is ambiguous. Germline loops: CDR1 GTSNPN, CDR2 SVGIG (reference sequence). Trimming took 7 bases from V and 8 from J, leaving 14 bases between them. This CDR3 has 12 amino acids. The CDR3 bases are TGTGCCTCGGCGGCCGCCGAAGAAAAACTGTTTTTT. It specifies CASAAAEEKLFF.

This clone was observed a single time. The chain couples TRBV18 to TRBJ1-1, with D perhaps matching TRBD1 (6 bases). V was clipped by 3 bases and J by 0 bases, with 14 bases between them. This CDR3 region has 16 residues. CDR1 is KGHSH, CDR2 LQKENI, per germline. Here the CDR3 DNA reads TGTGCCAGCTCACCGAGGAAAGGGGACATGAACACTGAAGCTTTCTTT. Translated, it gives CASSPRKGDMNTEAFF.

Here the CDR3 DNA reads TGTGCCAGCAGCGATAAGGGGGAGCTGTTTTTT. Translated, it gives CASSDKGELFF. V is TRBV9 and J is TRBJ2-2; D gene unclear. The CDR3 is 11 residues long. V was shortened by 3 bases and J by 8 bases, with 5 bases between the two germline ends. In germline, CDR1 is SGDLS, CDR2 YYNGEE.

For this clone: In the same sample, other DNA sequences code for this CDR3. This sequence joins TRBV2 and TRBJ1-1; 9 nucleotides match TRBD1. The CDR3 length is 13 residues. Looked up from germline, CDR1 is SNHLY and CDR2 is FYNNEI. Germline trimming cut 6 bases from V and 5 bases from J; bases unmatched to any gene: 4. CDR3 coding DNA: TGTGCCAGCAGGTTGGGACAGGGTACTGAAGCTTTCTTT. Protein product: CASRLGQGTEAFF.

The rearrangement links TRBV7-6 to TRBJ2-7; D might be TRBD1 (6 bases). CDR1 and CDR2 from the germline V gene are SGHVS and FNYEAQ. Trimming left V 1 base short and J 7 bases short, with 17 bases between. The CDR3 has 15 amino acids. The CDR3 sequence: CASSLVWRQDREQYF. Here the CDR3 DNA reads TGTGCCAGCAGCTTAGTCTGGCGACAGGATAGGGAGCAGTACTTC.

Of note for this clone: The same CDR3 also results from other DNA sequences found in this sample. In DNA form, the CDR3 reads TGCGCCAGCAGCGCACAGGGTGACTATGGCTACACCTTC. This encodes CASSAQGDYGYTF. The gene calls are TRBV5-1 and TRBJ1-2; possible D gene TRBD1, 6 bases. With 4 bases removed from V and 3 bases from J, the gap between germline ends came to 10 bases. Germline values: CDR1 SGHRS, CDR2 YFSETQ. The CDR3 runs 13 residues.

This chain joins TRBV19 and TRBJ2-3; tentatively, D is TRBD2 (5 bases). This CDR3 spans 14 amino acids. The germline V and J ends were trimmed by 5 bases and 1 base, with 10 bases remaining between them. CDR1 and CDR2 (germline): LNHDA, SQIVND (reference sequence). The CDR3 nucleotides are TGTGCCAGTAGTTCTAGCTCGGGCACAGATACGCAGTATTTT. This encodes CASSSSSGTDTQYF.

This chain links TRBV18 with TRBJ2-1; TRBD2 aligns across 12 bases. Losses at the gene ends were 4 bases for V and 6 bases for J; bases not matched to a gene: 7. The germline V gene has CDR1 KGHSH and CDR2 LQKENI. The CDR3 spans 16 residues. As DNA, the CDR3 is TGTGCCAGCTCACTTAAGACGGGACTAGCGGGCAATGAGCAGTTCTTC. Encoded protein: CASSLKTGLAGNEQFF.

CDR3 residues: CASSSLTGLGEKLFF. In DNA form, the CDR3 reads TGCGCCAGCAGCTCCCTGACAGGGTTGGGCGAAAAACTGTTTTTT. This sequence joins TRBV5-1 and TRBJ1-4, with 7 nucleotides matching TRBD1. Trimming removed 3 bases from V and 8 bases from J; junction bases left unmatched: 10. Germline V gives CDR1 SGHRS, CDR2 YFSETQ. The CDR3 extends over 15 amino acids.

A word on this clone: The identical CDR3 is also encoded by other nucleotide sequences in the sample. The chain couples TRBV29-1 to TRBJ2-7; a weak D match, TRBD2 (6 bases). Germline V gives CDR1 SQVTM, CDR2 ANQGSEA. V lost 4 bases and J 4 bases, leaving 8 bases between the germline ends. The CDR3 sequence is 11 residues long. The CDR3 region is CSVARGYEQYF. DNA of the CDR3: TGCAGCGTTGCCCGGGGGTACGAGCAGTACTTC.

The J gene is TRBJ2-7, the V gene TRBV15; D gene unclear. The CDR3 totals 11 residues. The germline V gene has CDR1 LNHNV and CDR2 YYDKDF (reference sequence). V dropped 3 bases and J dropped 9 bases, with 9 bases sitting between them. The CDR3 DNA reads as TGTGCCACCAGCAGCTACACGGCGCAGTACTTC. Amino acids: CATSSYTAQYF.